Sequencing of this TCR beta chain was carried out in a study of blood T cell repertoires in COVID-19. TCRdb's table, derived via immunoSEQ multiplex PCR, lists solely in-frame clones and lacks some. The repertoire holds around 320,000 clones, with 90% as singletons. Individuals aged about 18 to 90 years were recruited from approximately 24 US areas. Membership in each cohort depended on participant-reported clinical history. Each exposed participant met a COVID-19 case in the 2 weeks preceding study entry. This TCR derives from a woman in her 30s who had been exposed to COVID-19. The sample was PBMCs or T cells enriched from blood (not recorded which).

CDR3 sequence (DNA): TGTGCCAGCTCAAAAGGACAGGTTCTGGCTGAAGCTTTCTTT. Encoded protein: CASSKGQVLAEAFF. The rearrangement links TRBV18 to TRBJ1-1; TRBD1 matches 7 bases. Germline V lookup: CDR1 KGHSH, CDR2 LQKENI. V shed 5 bases, J shed 6 bases, and the junction held 9 bases outside the gene matches. This CDR3 is built from 14 residues.